What follows are 20 T cell receptor beta chains derived from one specimen sequenced in a study of blood T cell repertoires in COVID-19. The repertoire was sequenced with immunoSEQ multiplex PCR; TCRdb's copy has only in-frame clones and lacks some. The top ten hold roughly 2% of the sample, which has 98,000 or so clones, 70% to 85% seen once. The sequenced material came from peripheral blood. The receptors shown here come from a woman aged 35 to 49 with acute or convalescent COVID-19.

The genes are TRBV2 and TRBJ2-5; 7 bases fit TRBD1. This CDR3 is 14 amino acids long. The germline gives CDR1 SNHLY, CDR2 FYNNEI. The V gene end was trimmed by 4 bases and the J gene end by 2 bases; junction bases not matched to a gene: 4. CDR3 protein: CASSGTGTQETQYF. The DNA for the CDR3 is TGTGCCAGCAGTGGGACAGGAACACAAGAGACCCAGTACTTC.

The chain carries TRBV10-3 and TRBJ2-1; 8 bases agree with TRBD2. The CDR3 runs 15 residues. V lost 0 bases to trimming and J lost 9 bases; unmatched junction nucleotides: 7. Germline V gives CDR1 ENHRY, CDR2 SYGVKD. The CDR3 sequence: CAISESRGGLGEQFF. The DNA of the CDR3 is TGTGCCATCAGTGAGTCCCGGGGGGGCCTAGGTGAGCAGTTCTTC.

V and J are TRBV9 and TRBJ2-1; 7 positions agree with TRBD1. The CDR3 consists of 16 residues. Germline values: CDR1 SGDLS, CDR2 YYNGEE. V shed 5 bases and J 3 bases; nucleotides not matched to a gene: 11. The CDR3 sequence is CASSVSDRVSYNEQFF. DNA of the CDR3: TGTGCCAGCAGTGTTTCCGACAGGGTAAGCTACAATGAGCAGTTCTTC.

The chain uses TRBV7-6 and TRBJ2-1, with TRBD1 identical over 8 bases. Germline CDR1 SGHVS, CDR2 FNYEAQ. This CDR3 spans 17 amino acids. The V segment lost 1 base and the J segment 1 base; nucleotides outside the gene matches: 6. Here the CDR3 reads CASSLDSTGGSYNEQFF. CDR3 DNA: TGTGCCAGCAGCTTAGATTCCACAGGGGGGTCCTACAATGAGCAGTTCTTC.

The rearrangement uses TRBV11-2 and TRBJ2-2; D is undetermined. Germline V gives CDR1 SGHAT, CDR2 FQNNGV. V gave up 5 bases and J gave up 6 bases, with 10 bases separating them. The CDR3 runs to 13 residues. The DNA for the CDR3 is TGTGCCAGCAGCATAACAGTTCCCGGGGAGCTGTTTTTT. This codes for CASSITVPGELFF.

This clone was detected only a few times. Mismatch with germline at one junction end may stem from a read error. The chain joins TRBV7-2 to TRBJ2-4, with 7 bases lining up with TRBD2. The CDR3 consists of 13 residues. Germline CDR1 is SGHTA and CDR2 is FQGNSA. CDR3 sequence (DNA): TGTGCCAGCAGCTTAGCAGGGCTAGCGGAACTGCTCTTC. As protein: CASSLAGLAELLF.

CDR3 in DNA: TGTGCCAGTAGTATAACAGGTTCTATGGATGGCTACACCTTC. Protein product: CASSITGSMDGYTF. This sequence joins TRBV19 and TRBJ1-2, with D possibly being TRBD1 (5 bases). Germline V gene sequence: CDR1 LNHDA, CDR2 SQIVND (reference sequence). V lost 2 bases and J 6 bases, leaving 13 bases between the germline ends. The CDR3 sequence is 14 residues long.

This chain connects TRBV10-2 to TRBJ2-7; tentative D call: TRBD2 (6 bases). V lost 2 bases and J 6 bases, leaving 11 bases between the germline ends. The germline V gene has CDR1 WSHSY and CDR2 SAAADI. The CDR3 consists of 13 residues. The CDR3 DNA reads as TGCGCCAGCAGTGAGCCGGGGGTTCGCGAGCAGTACTTC. It encodes CASSEPGVREQYF.

This clone was counted only a few times. J is TRBJ1-1 and V is TRBV4-1, with 7 bases identical to TRBD1. From germline, CDR1 is MGHRA and CDR2 YSYEKL. This CDR3 region has 15 residues. Trimming cost V 4 bases and J 4 bases; bases outside gene matches: 9. The CDR3 DNA is TGCGCCAGCAGCCGGATTCTCAGGGGGAGCACTGAAGCTTTCTTT. Translated, it gives CASSRILRGSTEAFF.

This chain connects TRBV29-1 to TRBJ2-3; D ambiguous. The length of the CDR3 is 10 residues. Looked up from germline, CDR1 is SQVTM and CDR2 is ANQGSEA. V lost 6 bases to trimming and J lost 6 bases, with 7 bases between them. For the CDR3, the DNA is TGCAGCGTAAGCAGGGATACGCAGTATTTT. Its protein is CSVSRDTQYF.

The V call is TRBV13, the J call TRBJ2-7; D perhaps matches TRBD1 (5 bases). The CDR3 length is 14 residues. The V gene's germline CDR1 is PRHDT and CDR2 FYEKMQ (reference sequence). Trimming left V 1 base short and J 0 bases short, with 7 bases between. The CDR3 coding sequence is TGTGCCAGCAGCTTAGTAGACAGCTCCTACGAGCAGTACTTC. It encodes CASSLVDSSYEQYF.

The rearrangement links TRBV6-5 to TRBJ1-6, with TRBD1 identical over 7 bases. Germline loops: CDR1 MNHEY, CDR2 SVGAGI. The CDR3 runs 15 residues. Germline trimming cut 6 bases from V and 7 bases from J; bases unmatched to any gene: 9. As DNA, the CDR3 is TGTGCCAGCAGCACCCAGGGGGAATGGAATTCACCCCTCCACTTT. Its translation is CASSTQGEWNSPLHF.

V and J are TRBV27 and TRBJ1-6; 9 nucleotides align to TRBD1. Germline V gene sequence: CDR1 MNHEY, CDR2 SMNVEV (reference sequence). J gave up 8 bases and V 7 bases, and 9 bases lay outside the gene matches. The CDR3 length is 15 residues. The CDR3 reads CASTKVQGAYSPLHF. CDR3 sequence (DNA): TGTGCCAGCACCAAAGTACAGGGGGCCTATTCACCCCTCCACTTT.

The gene calls are TRBV6-4 and TRBJ1-5, with TRBD1 matching over 7 bases. Germline V lookup: CDR1 MRHNA, CDR2 SNTAGT. V dropped 5 bases and J dropped 5; count of bases not matched to a gene: 3. The CDR3 spans 13 residues. The CDR3 sequence is CASSTDRDQPQHF. DNA of the CDR3: TGTGCCAGCAGTACTGACAGGGATCAGCCCCAGCATTTT.

This clone has only one observation. The chain joins TRBV4-1 to TRBJ2-7, with D possibly being TRBD1 (5 bases). This CDR3 contains 15 residues. CDR1 is MGHRA, CDR2 YSYEKL, per germline. V lost 4 bases, J lost 1 base, and 14 bases lay in between. The CDR3 bases are TGCGCCAGCAGCCCTACACAGGCGAATTCCTACGAGCAGTACTTC. It codes for CASSPTQANSYEQYF.

This clone appeared a few times. The chain recombines TRBV18 with TRBJ1-1, with D hard to call. The CDR3 runs 13 residues. Trimming cost V 3 bases and J 11 bases, with 16 bases left between them. Germline lookup yields CDR1 KGHSH and CDR2 LQKENI. The CDR3 loop reads CASSPVGGGLAFF. DNA for the CDR3: TGTGCCAGCTCACCGGTCGGCGGCGGGTTGGCTTTCTTT.

The rearrangement uses TRBV24-1 and TRBJ2-5, with TRBD1 identical over 10 bases. J gave up 2 bases and V 7 bases, and 3 bases lay outside the gene matches. The CDR3 totals 14 residues. Germline lookup yields CDR1 KGHDR and CDR2 SFDVKD. The CDR3 DNA sequence: TGTGCCACCAGCGGGACAGGGGTTCAAGAGACCCAGTACTTC. As protein: CATSGTGVQETQYF.

J is TRBJ1-2 and V is TRBV6-6, with 11 positions matching TRBD1. V lost 5 bases and J lost 7; bases outside the gene matches: 3. The CDR3 is 13 amino acids. Germline assignment: CDR1 MNHNY and CDR2 SVGAGI (reference sequence). CDR3 sequence reads: CASSPGQGVGYTF. In DNA form, the CDR3 reads TGTGCCAGCAGTCCGGGACAGGGGGTTGGCTACACCTTC.

The genes are TRBV4-1 and TRBJ2-5; tentative D call: TRBD1 (5 bases). The CDR3 is 15 amino acids. Trimming cost V 1 base and J 7 bases, with 16 bases left between them. CDR1 is MGHRA and CDR2 is YSYEKL in the germline V gene. CDR3 nucleotides: TGCGCCAGCAGCCAAGGGGATCTAGGGGTAGGGACCCAGTACTTC. Translation gives CASSQGDLGVGTQYF.

The chain uses TRBV6-5 and TRBJ2-5, with 14 bases lining up with TRBD2. The CDR3 length is 14 residues. Trimming took 8 bases from V and 5 from J; bases not matched to a gene: 4. Per germline, CDR1 MNHEY and CDR2 SVGAGI. CDR3 coding DNA: TGTGCCAGCGGACTAGCGGGGGGTATCGAGACCCAGTACTTC. Protein sequence: CASGLAGGIETQYF.